Following are 16 T cell receptor beta chains from one sample sequenced in a study of CD8 T cells in Susac syndrome. Random hexamers were used to reverse transcribe the RNA input (about 0.45 to 1 ug). TCRdb used MiXCR to reprocess the immunoSEQ multiplex PCR reads, holding one entry per CDR3 protein. The data contain 300,000 or so distinct CDR3 sequences, about 91% of them seen just once; the ten biggest clones take up 0.06% to 0.075%. Sequenced material: CD4+ T cells from PBMCs. The receptors shown here come from a human donor with multiple sclerosis.

This clonotype was counted between two and nine times. Here the CDR3 DNA reads TGTGCCAGCAGCCGGGGACAGGGGTCCTACGAGCAGTACTTC. It is translated as CASSRGQGSYEQYF. This chain links TRBV12-3 or TRBV12-4 with TRBJ2-7; TRBD1 aligns across 10 bases. CDR3 length: 14 residues. V lost 6 bases, J lost 1 base, and 3 bases stayed unmatched.

The V call is TRBV2, the J call TRBJ1-6, with D tentatively TRBD1 (5 bases). CDR3 length equals 15 residues. Germline assignment: CDR1 SNHLY and CDR2 FYNNEI. V lost 2 bases and J lost 7, with 12 bases in between. The CDR3 region has the DNA TGTGCCAGCAGTGAATACGGGGGTAGGAATTCACCCCTCCACTTT. It translates to CASSEYGGRNSPLHF.

This chain links TRBV4-2 with TRBJ2-6, with D tentatively TRBD1 (5 bases). Trimming stripped 1 base from V and 0 bases from J, with 7 bases between. Germline V gives CDR1 LGHNA, CDR2 YNFKEQ. The CDR3 contains 16 residues. In DNA, the CDR3 is TGTGCCAGCAGCCAAGGCAGGGCCTCTGGGGCCAACGTCCTGACTTTC. Translated, it gives CASSQGRASGANVLTF.

The CDR3 DNA is TGTGCCAGCAGTCCCCACAGGGGGGTCTATGGCTACACCTTC. Amino acids: CASSPHRGVYGYTF. J is TRBJ1-2 and V is TRBV27, with 8 bases lining up with TRBD1. Germline V lookup: CDR1 MNHEY, CDR2 SMNVEV (reference sequence). V trimming: 5 bases; J trimming: 4 bases; junction bases outside the gene matches: 6. CDR3 length: 14 amino acids.

This sequence joins TRBV5-1 and TRBJ1-1; unclear D gene. Trimming pared 4 bases from V and 1 base from J, leaving 11 bases between. Germline CDR1 SGHRS, CDR2 YFSETQ. This CDR3 comprises 14 residues. CDR3 in amino acids: CASSPALSNTEAFF. For the CDR3, the DNA is TGCGCCAGCAGCCCTGCCCTGTCGAACACTGAAGCTTTCTTT.

The V call is TRBV19, the J call TRBJ2-2, with no clear D. Germline values: CDR1 LNHDA, CDR2 SQIVND (reference sequence). Trimming removed 5 bases at V and 5 bases at J, with 3 bases between. The CDR3 loop spans 11 amino acids. The CDR3 nucleotides are TGTGCCAGTAGTTGGACCGGGGAGCTGTTTTTT. Translating gives CASSWTGELFF.

This clonotype was seen a single time. The chain has TRBV5-4 and TRBJ2-3; 7 bases agree with TRBD1. The CDR3 is 15 residues long. The V gene end was trimmed by 5 bases and the J gene end by 3 bases; junction bases not matched to a gene: 9. From germline, CDR1 is SGHNT and CDR2 YYREEE (reference sequence). The CDR3 protein is CASRKQGRITDTQYF. The CDR3 DNA follows: TGTGCCAGCAGAAAACAGGGGCGTATAACAGATACGCAGTATTTT.

In its sample, this clonotype was seen once. CDR3 amino acids: CASSVGTGGNWQYF. For the CDR3, the DNA is TGTGCCAGCAGCGTAGGGACAGGGGGCAACTGGCAGTACTTC. This rearrangement joins TRBV9 to TRBJ2-7; the match to TRBD1 covers 11 bases. The junction had 5 bases not matched to a gene; V was cut back by 0 bases and J by 9 bases. The CDR3 is made up of 14 amino acids. From germline, CDR1 is SGDLS and CDR2 YYNGEE.

The chain has TRBV20-1 and TRBJ2-7; 12 bases are a match to TRBD2. Trimming took 4 bases from V and 3 from J; bases not matched to a gene: 4. CDR3 length equals 14 residues. From germline, CDR1 is DFQATT and CDR2 SNEGSKA (reference sequence). The CDR3, as DNA: TGCAGTGCTATACTAGCGGGAGGCCTCTACGAGCAGTACTTC. It encodes CSAILAGGLYEQYF.

The V gene is TRBV23-1, the J gene TRBJ1-2; maybe TRBD1 (5 bases). TRBV23-1 is sorted into the ORF group, with uncertain function. V was pared by 2 bases and J by 2 bases, with 15 bases between. This CDR3 is 16 amino acids long. CDR3 loop: CASSQAICDRNYGYTF. CDR3 coding DNA: TGCGCCAGCAGTCAAGCGATTTGTGACAGAAACTATGGCTACACCTTC.

The chain has TRBV18 and TRBJ1-1; unclear D gene. CDR1 is KGHSH, CDR2 LQKENI, per germline. The CDR3 has 16 amino acids. V was clipped by 6 bases and J by 3 bases, with 20 bases between them. This CDR3 is CASSPAVGIRDTEAFF. In nucleotides, the CDR3 is TGTGCCAGCTCTCCCGCTGTGGGGATTCGGGACACTGAAGCTTTCTTT.

The CDR3, as DNA: TGTGCCTGGAGTCTTCAGAGCACCGGGGAGCTGTTTTTT. It yields the protein CAWSLQSTGELFF. The rearrangement uses TRBV30 and TRBJ2-2; unclear D gene. The ends were cut back, 2 bases at V and 4 bases at J, with 8 bases in the middle. The CDR3 totals 13 residues. Germline V gives CDR1 GTSNPN, CDR2 SVGIG (reference sequence).

V gene TRBV7-8 combines with J gene TRBJ2-5; maybe TRBD1 (5 bases). V dropped 5 bases and J dropped 5 bases, with 21 bases sitting between them. From germline, CDR1 is SGHVS and CDR2 FQNEAQ. The CDR3 contains 16 residues. The CDR3 DNA reads TGTGCCAGCAGCGCTGAACGGGTCAGGGATCGGGAGACCCAGTACTTC. Its protein is CASSAERVRDRETQYF.

The V call is TRBV19, the J call TRBJ1-2; D unclear. Germline values: CDR1 LNHDA, CDR2 SQIVND (reference sequence). The CDR3 has 13 residues. Deletions cut 6 bases from V and 8 bases from J, with 16 bases between. The CDR3 DNA reads as TGTGCCAGTAGCCCGGGGAAGAAGACCGGCTACACCTTC. Translation gives CASSPGKKTGYTF.

The V call is TRBV9, the J call TRBJ2-1, with 9 bases that match TRBD1. The CDR3 runs 17 residues. The J segment lost 8 bases and the V segment lost 0 bases, leaving 12 bases of the junction unmatched. The germline CDR1 and CDR2 sequences are SGDLS and YYNGEE. The CDR3 reads CASSVVVGTGPLHEQFF. In DNA form, the CDR3 reads TGTGCCAGCAGCGTAGTAGTGGGGACAGGGCCCCTTCATGAGCAGTTCTTC.

The chain carries TRBV7-2 and TRBJ2-3, with TRBD2 identical over 8 bases. Germline CDR1 and CDR2: SGHTA and FQGNSA. The CDR3 runs 16 residues. J was trimmed by 2 bases and V by 8 bases; bases with no gene match: 12. The CDR3 nucleotides are TGTGCCAGCGGCGATCGGCGGGGGGTTTCCACAGATACGCAGTATTTT. Translation: CASGDRRGVSTDTQYF.